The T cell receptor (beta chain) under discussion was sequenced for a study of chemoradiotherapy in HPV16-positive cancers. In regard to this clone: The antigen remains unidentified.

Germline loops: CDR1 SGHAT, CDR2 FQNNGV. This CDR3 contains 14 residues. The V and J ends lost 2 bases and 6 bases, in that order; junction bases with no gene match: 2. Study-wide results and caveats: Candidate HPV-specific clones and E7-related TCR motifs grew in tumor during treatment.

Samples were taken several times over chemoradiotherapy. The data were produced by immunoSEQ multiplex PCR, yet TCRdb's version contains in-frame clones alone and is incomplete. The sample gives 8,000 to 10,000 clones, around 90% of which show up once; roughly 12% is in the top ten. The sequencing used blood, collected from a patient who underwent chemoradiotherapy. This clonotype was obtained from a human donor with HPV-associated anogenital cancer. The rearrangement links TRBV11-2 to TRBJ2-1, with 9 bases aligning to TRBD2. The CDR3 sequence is CASSLSGGFNEQFF. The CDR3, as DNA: TGTGCCAGCAGCTTAAGCGGGGGGTTCAATGAGCAGTTCTTC. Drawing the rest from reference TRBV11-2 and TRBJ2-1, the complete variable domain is EAGVAQSPRYKIIEKRQSVAFWCNPISGHATLYWYQQILGQGPKLLIQFQNNGVVDDSQLPKDRFSAERLKGVDSTLKIQPAKLEDSAVYLCASSLSGGFNEQFFGPGTRLTVL.